One T cell receptor (beta chain) is described in this entry. Researchers ran the PCR with 60 Vbeta and 13 Jbeta primers. TCRdb's table, derived via immunoSEQ multiplex PCR, lists solely in-frame clones and lacks some. The sample gives 55,000 to 85,000 clones, 80% to 90% of which show up once; roughly 2% is in the top ten. The data are from a study of cytomegalovirus exposure and HLA in healthy donors. The source of this sequence is a woman aged 30 to 39 in good health and CMV-seronegative. The sequenced material came from PBMCs.

The CDR3 loop is CASSPSGKAEQYF. In DNA, the CDR3 is TGTGCCAGCTCACCTAGCGGGAAAGCCGAGCAGTACTTC. This sequence joins TRBV18 and TRBJ2-7; 8 positions match TRBD2. The CDR3 extends over 13 amino acids. After removal of 3 bases from V and 6 bases from J, the junction contained 4 bases not matched to a gene. The germline V gene encodes CDR1 KGHSH and CDR2 LQKENI.